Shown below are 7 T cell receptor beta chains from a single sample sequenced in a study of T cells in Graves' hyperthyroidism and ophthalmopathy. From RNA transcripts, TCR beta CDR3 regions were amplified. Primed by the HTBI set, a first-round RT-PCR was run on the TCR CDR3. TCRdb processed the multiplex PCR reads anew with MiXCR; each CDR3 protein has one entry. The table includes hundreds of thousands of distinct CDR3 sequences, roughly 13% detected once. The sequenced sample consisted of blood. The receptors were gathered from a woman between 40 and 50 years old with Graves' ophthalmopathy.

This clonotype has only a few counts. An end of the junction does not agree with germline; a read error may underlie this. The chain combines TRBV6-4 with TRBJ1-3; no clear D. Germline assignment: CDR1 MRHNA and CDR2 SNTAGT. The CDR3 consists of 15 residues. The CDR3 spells CASSYSQPIGNTIYF. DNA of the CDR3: TGTGCCAGCAGTTACTCACAGCCGATTGGAAACACCATATATTTT.

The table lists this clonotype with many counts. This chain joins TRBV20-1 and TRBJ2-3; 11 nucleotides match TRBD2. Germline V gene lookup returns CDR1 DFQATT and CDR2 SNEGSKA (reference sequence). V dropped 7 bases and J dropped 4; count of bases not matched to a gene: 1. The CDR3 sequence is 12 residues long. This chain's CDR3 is CSGLAGPDTQYF. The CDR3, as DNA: TGCAGTGGACTAGCGGGGCCAGATACGCAGTATTTT.

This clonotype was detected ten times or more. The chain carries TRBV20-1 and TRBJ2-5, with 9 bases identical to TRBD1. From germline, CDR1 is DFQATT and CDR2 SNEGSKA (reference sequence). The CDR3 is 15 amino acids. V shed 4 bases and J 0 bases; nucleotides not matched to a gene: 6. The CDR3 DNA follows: TGCAGTGCTAACGCCGGGACAGGGTACCAAGAGACCCAGTACTTC. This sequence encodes CSANAGTGYQETQYF.

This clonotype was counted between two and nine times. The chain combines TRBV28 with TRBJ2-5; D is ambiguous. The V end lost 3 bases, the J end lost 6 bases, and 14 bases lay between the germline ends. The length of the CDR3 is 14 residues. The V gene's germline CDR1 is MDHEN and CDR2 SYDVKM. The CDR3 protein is CASSFLSETKTQYF. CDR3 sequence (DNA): TGTGCCAGCAGTTTTTTGTCGGAAACCAAGACCCAGTACTTC. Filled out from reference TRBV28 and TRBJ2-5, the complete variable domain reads DVKVTQSSRYLVKRTGEKVFLECVQDMDHENMFWYRQDPGLGLRLIYFSYDVKMKEKGDIPEGYSVSREKKERFSLILESASTNQTSMYLCASSFLSETKTQYFGPGTRLLVL.

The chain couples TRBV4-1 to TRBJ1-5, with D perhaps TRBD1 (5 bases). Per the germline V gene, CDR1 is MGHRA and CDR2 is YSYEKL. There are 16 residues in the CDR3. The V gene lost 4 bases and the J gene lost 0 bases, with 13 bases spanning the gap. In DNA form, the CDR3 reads TGCGCCAGCAGCCCGGGGACGGCATATAGCAATCAGCCCCAGCATTTT. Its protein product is CASSPGTAYSNQPQHF.

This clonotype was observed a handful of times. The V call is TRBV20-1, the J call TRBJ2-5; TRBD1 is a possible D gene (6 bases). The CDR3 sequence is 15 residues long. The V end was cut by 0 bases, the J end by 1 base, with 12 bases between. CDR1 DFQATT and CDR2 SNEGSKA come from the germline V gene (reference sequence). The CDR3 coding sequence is TGCAGTGCTAGAGAACCGACAGGACCCCAAGAGACCCAGTACTTC. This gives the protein CSAREPTGPQETQYF.

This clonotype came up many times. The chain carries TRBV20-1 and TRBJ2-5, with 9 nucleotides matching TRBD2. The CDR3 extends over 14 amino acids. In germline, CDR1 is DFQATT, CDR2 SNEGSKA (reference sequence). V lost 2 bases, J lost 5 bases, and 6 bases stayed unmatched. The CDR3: CSARPGGRGETQYF. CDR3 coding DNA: TGCAGTGCTAGACCCGGCGGGAGGGGGGAGACCCAGTACTTC.